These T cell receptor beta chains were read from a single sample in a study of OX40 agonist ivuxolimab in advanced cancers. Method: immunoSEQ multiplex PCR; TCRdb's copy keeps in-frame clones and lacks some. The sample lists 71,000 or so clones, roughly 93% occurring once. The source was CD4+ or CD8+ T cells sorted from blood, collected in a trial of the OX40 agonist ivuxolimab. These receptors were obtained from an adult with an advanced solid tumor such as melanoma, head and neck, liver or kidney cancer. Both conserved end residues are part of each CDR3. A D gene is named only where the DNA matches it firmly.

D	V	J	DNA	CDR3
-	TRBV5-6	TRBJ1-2	TGTGCCAGCAGCACCGTGGCAGCCTTCTATGGCTACACCTTC	CASSTVAAFYGYTF
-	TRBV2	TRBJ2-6	TGTGCCAGCAGTCAGGTTGACGGAGGCTGGGATTATACTGGGGCCAACGTCCTGACTTTC	CASSQVDGGWDYTGANVLTF
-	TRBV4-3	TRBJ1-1	TGCGCCAGCAGCCAAAGGGGCAGCACCAACACTGAAGCTTTCTTT	CASSQRGSTNTEAFF
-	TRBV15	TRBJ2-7	TGTGCCACCAGCAGAGCTCGGACCCCCTACGAGCAGTACTTC	CATSRARTPYEQYF
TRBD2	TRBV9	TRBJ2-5	TGTGCCAGCAGCACCGGCGGGGGGGAACCCCACGAGACCCAGTACTTC	CASSTGGGEPHETQYF
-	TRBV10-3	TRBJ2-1	TGTGCCATCAGTGATCCGATGATAACTCACAATGAGCAGTTCTTC	CAISDPMITHNEQFF
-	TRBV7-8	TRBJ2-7	TGTGCCAGCAGCTTAGGGACAGCCGAGCAGTACTTC	CASSLGTAEQYF
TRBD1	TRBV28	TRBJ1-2	TGTGCCAGCAGTCCTTGGACAGGGTCTACCGCTAACTATGGCTACACCTTC	CASSPWTGSTANYGYTF
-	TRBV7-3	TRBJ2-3	TGTGCCAGCAGCTCCGACAGGTTAAGCACAGATACGCAGTATTTT	CASSSDRLSTDTQYF
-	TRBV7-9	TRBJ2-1	TGTGCCAGCAGCTTAGCAGGGGCCGCCTACAATGAGCAGTTCTTC	CASSLAGAAYNEQFF
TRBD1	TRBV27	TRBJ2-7	TGTGCCAGCACATCCGGGACAGGGGACGAGCAGTACTTC	CASTSGTGDEQYF